This T cell receptor (beta chain) is from a study of T cell changes during pregnancy in multiple sclerosis. V shed 4 bases and J shed 3 bases, with 6 bases lying between them. CDR3 size: 12 residues. Per germline, CDR1 SGHRS and CDR2 YFSETQ. Profiling relied on immunoSEQ multiplex PCR, and the TCRdb table lists in-frame clones only, not all of them. The table shows about 100,000 clones, with 90% to 95% occurring only once. This clonotype was sampled from a female donor with multiple sclerosis, enrolled in a pregnancy study. The source material was peripheral blood, sampled before pregnancy. The chain is built from TRBV5-1 and TRBJ2-3; D is ambiguous. CDR3 bases: TGCGCCAGCAGCATTAATACAGATACGCAGTATTTT. As protein: CASSINTDTQYF.